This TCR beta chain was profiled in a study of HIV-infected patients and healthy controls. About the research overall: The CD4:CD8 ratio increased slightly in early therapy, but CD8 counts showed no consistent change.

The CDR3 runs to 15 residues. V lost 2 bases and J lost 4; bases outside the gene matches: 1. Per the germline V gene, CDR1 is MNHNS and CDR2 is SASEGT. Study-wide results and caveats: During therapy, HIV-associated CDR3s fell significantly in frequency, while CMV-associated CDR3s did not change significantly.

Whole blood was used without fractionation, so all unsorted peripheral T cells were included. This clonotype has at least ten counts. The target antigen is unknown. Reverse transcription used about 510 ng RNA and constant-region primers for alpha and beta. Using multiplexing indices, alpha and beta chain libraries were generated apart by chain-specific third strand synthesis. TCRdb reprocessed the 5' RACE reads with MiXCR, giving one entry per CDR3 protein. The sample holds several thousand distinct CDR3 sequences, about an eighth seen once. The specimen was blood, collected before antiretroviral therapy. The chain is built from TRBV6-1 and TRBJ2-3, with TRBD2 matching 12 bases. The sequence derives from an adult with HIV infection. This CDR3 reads CASSELAGGSDTQYF. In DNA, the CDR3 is TGTGCCAGCAGTGAACTAGCGGGAGGGTCAGATACGCAGTATTTT.